This T cell receptor beta chain was obtained from a study of vaccination and CD4 T cells after COVID-19. Findings and limits, study-wide: Post-vaccination, and not before, a median around 86% of reactive clones appeared in convalescent patients.

About this clonotype: What it binds is not known.

V shed 0 bases and J shed 5 bases, with 4 bases lying between them. This CDR3 has 12 amino acids. Germline CDR1 reads WSHSY; CDR2 reads SAAADI. Sequencing of the DNA from cultured CD4+ T cells was carried out with the Oncomine TCR Beta short-read assay. In TCRdb, the PCR reads were re-called with MiXCR into one record per CDR3 protein. The data hold about 15,000 distinct CDR3 sequences, with around 60% observed a single time. The sample's treatment: roughly ten-day PBMC culture with coronavirus spike peptide pools or control peptides (ViraFEST assay). Positive PCR dates covered March to December 2020, before US Alpha, Beta and Delta variants.

This clonotype was obtained from a human donor who had recovered from COVID-19. The specimen sequenced was CD4+ T cells from blood, cultured in vitro. The rearrangement joins TRBV10-2 to TRBJ1-2; no clear D. This chain's CDR3 is CASSESEYGYTF. The CDR3 region has the DNA TGCGCCAGCAGTGAGTCGGAGTATGGCTACACCTTC.